The clone carrying this T cell receptor beta chain was recorded once. These data are taken from a study of cytomegalovirus exposure and HLA in healthy donors. 13 Jbeta primers and 60 Vbeta primers were used for the PCR. Some clones are missing from TCRdb's copy, which holds only in-frame ones; the method was immunoSEQ multiplex PCR. The sample carries some 90,000 clones, about four fifths recorded once. Deletions cut 5 bases from V and 3 bases from J, with 13 bases between. This CDR3 has 14 residues. Looked up from germline, CDR1 is MNHEY and CDR2 is SVGAGI. The sample comprised PBMCs. The J gene is TRBJ1-2, the V gene TRBV6-5; D might be TRBD1 (5 bases). This sequence originates from a female donor in good health and CMV-seropositive. The CDR3 sequence: CASSVRTPDYGYTF. The CDR3 DNA follows: TGTGCCAGCAGTGTACGGACACCCGACTATGGCTACACCTTC.